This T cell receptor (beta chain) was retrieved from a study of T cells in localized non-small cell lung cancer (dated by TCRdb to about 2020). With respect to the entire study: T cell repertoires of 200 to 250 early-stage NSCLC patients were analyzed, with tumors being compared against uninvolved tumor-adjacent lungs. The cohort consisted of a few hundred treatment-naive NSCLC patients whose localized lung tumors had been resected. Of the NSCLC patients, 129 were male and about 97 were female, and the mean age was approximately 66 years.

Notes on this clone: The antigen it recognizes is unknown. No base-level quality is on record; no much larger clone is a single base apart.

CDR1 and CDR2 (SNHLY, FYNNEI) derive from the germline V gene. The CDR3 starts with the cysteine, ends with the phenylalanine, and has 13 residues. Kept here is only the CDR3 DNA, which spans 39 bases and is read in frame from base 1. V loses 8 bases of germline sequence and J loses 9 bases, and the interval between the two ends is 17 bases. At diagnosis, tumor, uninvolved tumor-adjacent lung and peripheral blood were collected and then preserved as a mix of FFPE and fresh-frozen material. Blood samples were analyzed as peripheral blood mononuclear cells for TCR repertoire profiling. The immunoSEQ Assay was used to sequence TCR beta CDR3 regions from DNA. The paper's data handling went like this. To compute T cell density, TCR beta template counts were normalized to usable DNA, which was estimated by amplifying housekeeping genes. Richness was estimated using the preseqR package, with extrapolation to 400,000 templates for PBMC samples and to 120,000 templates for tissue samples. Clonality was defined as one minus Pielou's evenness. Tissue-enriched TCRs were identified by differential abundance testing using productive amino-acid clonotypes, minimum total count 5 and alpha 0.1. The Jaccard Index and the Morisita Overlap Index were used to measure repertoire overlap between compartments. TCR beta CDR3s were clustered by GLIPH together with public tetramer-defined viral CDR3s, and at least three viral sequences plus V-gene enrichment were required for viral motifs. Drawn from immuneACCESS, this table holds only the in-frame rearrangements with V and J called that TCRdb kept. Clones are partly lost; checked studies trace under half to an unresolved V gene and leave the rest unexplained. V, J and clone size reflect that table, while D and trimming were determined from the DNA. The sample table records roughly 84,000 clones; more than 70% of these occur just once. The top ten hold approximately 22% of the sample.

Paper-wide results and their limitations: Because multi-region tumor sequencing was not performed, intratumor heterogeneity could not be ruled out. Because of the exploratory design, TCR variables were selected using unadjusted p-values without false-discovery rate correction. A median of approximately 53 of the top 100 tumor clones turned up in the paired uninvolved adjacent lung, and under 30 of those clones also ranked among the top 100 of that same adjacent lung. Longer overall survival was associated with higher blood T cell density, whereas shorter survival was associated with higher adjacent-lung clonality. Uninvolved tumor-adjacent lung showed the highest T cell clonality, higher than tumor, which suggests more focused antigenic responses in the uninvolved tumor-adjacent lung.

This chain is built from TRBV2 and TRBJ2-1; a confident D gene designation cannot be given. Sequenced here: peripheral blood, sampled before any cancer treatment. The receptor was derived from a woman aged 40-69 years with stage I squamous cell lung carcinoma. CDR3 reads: CASSRYGTAEQFF. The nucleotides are TGTGCCAGCTCAAGATATGGCACGGCTGAGCAGTTCTTC.